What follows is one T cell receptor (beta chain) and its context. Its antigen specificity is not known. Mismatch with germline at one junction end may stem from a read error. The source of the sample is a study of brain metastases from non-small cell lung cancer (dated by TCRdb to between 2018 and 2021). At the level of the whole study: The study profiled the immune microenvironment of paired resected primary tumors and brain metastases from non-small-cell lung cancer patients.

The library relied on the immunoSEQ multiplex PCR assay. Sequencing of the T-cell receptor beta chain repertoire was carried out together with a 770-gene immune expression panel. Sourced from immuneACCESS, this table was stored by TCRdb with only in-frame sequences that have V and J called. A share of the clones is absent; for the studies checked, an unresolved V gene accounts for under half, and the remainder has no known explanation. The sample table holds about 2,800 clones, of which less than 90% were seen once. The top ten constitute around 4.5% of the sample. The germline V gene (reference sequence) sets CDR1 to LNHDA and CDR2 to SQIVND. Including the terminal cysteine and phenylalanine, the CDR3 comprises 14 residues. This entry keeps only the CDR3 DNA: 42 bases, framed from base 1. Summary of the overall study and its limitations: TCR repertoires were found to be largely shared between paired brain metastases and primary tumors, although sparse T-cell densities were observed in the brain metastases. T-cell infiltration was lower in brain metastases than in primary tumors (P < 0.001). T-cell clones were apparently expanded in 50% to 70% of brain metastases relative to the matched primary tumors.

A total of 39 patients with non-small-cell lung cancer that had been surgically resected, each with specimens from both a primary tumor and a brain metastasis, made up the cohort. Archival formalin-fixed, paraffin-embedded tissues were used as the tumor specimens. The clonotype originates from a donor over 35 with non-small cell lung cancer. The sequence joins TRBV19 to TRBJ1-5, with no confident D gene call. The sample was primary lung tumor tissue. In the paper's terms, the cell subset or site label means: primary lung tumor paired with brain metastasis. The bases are TGTACCAGCAGTATAGTACAGTCCAATCAGCCCCAGCATTTT. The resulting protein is CTSSIVQSNQPQHF.